The clone carrying this T cell receptor beta chain occurred many times. Antigen: not known. The cDNA was produced through 5'RACE with 10-nucleotide random UMIs. From 15-18 subjects, each sequencing run yielded over 180 million TCR-beta sequences. TCRdb passed the 5' RACE reads through MiXCR, listing each CDR3 protein once. The sample shows around 17,000 distinct CDR3 sequences, about a fifth of them seen only once. The sample comes from a study of neurological immune-mediated disorders. General study results and limits: HTLV-1-associated myelopathy had the most TCR clonal expansion, and multiple sclerosis had the least, less than healthy controls.

The sequenced material came from PBMCs. The sequence was obtained from a man in his forties or fifties in good health.

The CDR3 spells CSARENRALFYEQYF. CDR3 in DNA: TGCAGTGCTAGAGAGAATCGGGCCCTATTCTACGAGCAGTACTTC. The chain combines TRBV20-1 with TRBJ2-7; D unresolved. This CDR3 region has 15 residues. V was shortened by 0 bases and J by 3 bases, with 15 bases between the two germline ends. CDR1 is DFQATT, CDR2 SNEGSKA, per germline (reference sequence).